This T cell receptor beta chain is drawn from a study of CD8+ T cells in alopecia areata. V was clipped by 7 bases and J by 5 bases, with 19 bases between them. This CDR3 comprises 15 residues. Germline V CDR1 and CDR2: SEHNR, FQNEAQ (reference sequence). Extracted from the samples, RNA was reverse transcribed into cDNA to serve as the sequencing template. The protocol was immunoSEQ multiplex PCR, while the TCRdb copy is restricted to in-frame clones and leaves out a portion. This table has fewer than 150,000 clones, around 82% appearing once. This sample's treatment: oral pan-JAK inhibitor, 5-10 mg twice daily.

Sequencing was performed on CD8+ T cells sorted from blood, taken at week 4, from a patient treated with tofacitinib. The chain joins TRBV7-9 to TRBJ2-3, with D possibly matching TRBD2 (5 bases). This TCR was sampled from a human donor with alopecia areata. The CDR3 reads CASTAMTLRGDTQYF. In nucleotides, the CDR3 is TGTGCCAGCACCGCCATGACCCTACGGGGAGATACGCAGTATTTT.